One and the same sample provided the 17 T cell receptor beta chains below, sequenced in a study of blood T cell repertoires in COVID-19 (dated by TCRdb to about 2020). Receptor amplification or capture employed the immunoSEQ multiplex PCR assay. The table comes from immuneACCESS by way of TCRdb, which keeps in-frame sequences with V and J called. Part of the clones is missing from these tables; in studies checked, under half for an unresolved V gene and the rest for unknown reasons. This sample comprises roughly 70,000 clones, around 85% of them detected only once. The ten largest clones capture approximately 20% of the sample. Sequencing was done on a sample of peripheral blood. The source of these receptors is a woman older than 75 with acute or convalescent COVID-19.

The chain recombines TRBV7-6 with TRBJ2-1, with TRBD2 identical over 13 bases. The CDR3 has 18 residues. Trimming removed 5 bases from V and 10 bases from J; junction bases left unmatched: 17. Germline values: CDR1 SGHVS, CDR2 FNYEAQ. CDR3 protein: CASSAYIGTSGRALEQFF. For the CDR3, the DNA is TGTGCCAGCAGCGCATACATAGGCACTAGCGGGAGGGCCTTGGAGCAGTTCTTC.

The chain recombines TRBV21-1 with TRBJ2-7; TRBD1, the D gene given by the table, was not confirmed from the DNA. TRBV21-1 corresponds to a pseudogene. The CDR3 has 16 residues. The CDR3 sequence: CASTPNGDTGSYEQYF. In DNA, the CDR3 is TGTGCCAGCACCCCAAACGGGGACACGGGATCCTACGAGCAGTACTTC.

The V call is TRBV27, the J call TRBJ1-1; a possible D gene is TRBD1 (6 bases). Per germline, CDR1 MNHEY and CDR2 SMNVEV (reference sequence). The CDR3 extends over 17 amino acids. With 3 bases removed from V and 0 bases from J, the gap between germline ends came to 17 bases. The CDR3 region has the DNA TGTGCCAGCAGTTTGGGGCGGGGGGCAGGGATGAACACTGAAGCTTTCTTT. Amino acid sequence: CASSLGRGAGMNTEAFF.

The V gene is TRBV19, the J gene TRBJ1-6; unclear D gene. This CDR3 has 15 amino acids. Trimming took 4 bases from V and 0 from J, leaving 7 bases between them. Germline V gene lookup returns CDR1 LNHDA and CDR2 SQIVND (reference sequence). The CDR3 coding sequence is TGTGCCAGTAGTAATCCTAGCTCCTATAATTCACCCCTCCACTTT. Its protein product is CASSNPSSYNSPLHF.

V and J are TRBV6-6 and TRBJ1-6; tentatively, D is TRBD1 (6 bases). The CDR3 covers 16 residues. Trimming cost V 5 bases and J 9 bases, with 20 bases left between them. In germline, CDR1 is MNHNY, CDR2 SVGAGI (reference sequence). The DNA of the CDR3 is TGTGCCAGCAGTCCCTTTTCGGAAGGGGGAAGTTCACCCCTCCACTTT. Translation: CASSPFSEGGSSPLHF.

A single count supports this clone. This rearrangement joins TRBV28 to TRBJ1-6, with 8 bases matching TRBD1. The CDR3 spans 15 residues. Trimming cost V 5 bases and J 5 bases; bases outside gene matches: 5. The germline V gene has CDR1 MDHEN and CDR2 SYDVKM. The CDR3 is CASSPQDRDNSPLHF. The CDR3 DNA reads TGTGCCAGCAGTCCCCAGGACAGGGATAATTCACCCCTCCACTTT.

V is TRBV28 and J is TRBJ1-1; D call uncertain. This CDR3 has 15 residues. The V gene lost 6 bases and the J gene lost 4 bases, with 18 bases spanning the gap. From germline, CDR1 is MDHEN and CDR2 SYDVKM. CDR3 protein: CASRATLGLSTEAFF. CDR3 nucleotide sequence: TGTGCCAGCAGAGCCACCTTAGGACTCTCCACTGAAGCTTTCTTT. Based on the CDR3 plus reference TRBV28 and TRBJ1-1, the full variable domain is DVKVTQSSRYLVKRTGEKVFLECVQDMDHENMFWYRQDPGLGLRLIYFSYDVKMKEKGDIPEGYSVSREKKERFSLILESASTNQTSMYLCASRATLGLSTEAFFGQGTRLTVV.

The V call is TRBV30, the J call TRBJ1-6; 9 bases agree with TRBD1. J gave up 7 bases and V 4 bases, and 5 bases lay outside the gene matches. CDR1 and CDR2 (germline): GTSNPN, SVGIG (reference sequence). The CDR3 consists of 14 residues. The CDR3 protein is CAWTGDRENSPLHF. CDR3 bases: TGTGCCTGGACGGGGGACAGGGAAAATTCACCCCTCCACTTT.

The CDR3 region is CASSSPTGAATEAFF. CDR3 in DNA: TGTGCCAGCAGTTCTCCGACAGGAGCAGCCACTGAAGCTTTCTTT. The chain joins TRBV28 to TRBJ1-1; the D gene is possibly TRBD1 (6 bases). From germline, CDR1 is MDHEN and CDR2 SYDVKM. The CDR3 is made up of 15 amino acids. V lost 4 bases, J lost 4 bases, and 16 bases lay in between.

The V gene is TRBV5-1, the J gene TRBJ1-4; 11 bases align to TRBD1. V dropped 4 bases and J dropped 7; count of bases not matched to a gene: 6. The CDR3 runs to 15 residues. The V gene's germline CDR1 is SGHRS and CDR2 YFSETQ. The CDR3 is CASSRGQGGSEKLFF. The CDR3 nucleotides read TGCGCCAGCAGCAGGGGACAGGGGGGAAGTGAAAAACTGTTTTTT.

CDR3 loop: CASSRGRGQSTDTQYF. The CDR3 nucleotides are TGCGCCAGCAGCCGAGGACGGGGACAGAGCACAGATACGCAGTATTTT. The gene calls are TRBV5-1 and TRBJ2-3; 7 bases agree with TRBD1. The germline V gene has CDR1 SGHRS and CDR2 YFSETQ. V shed 4 bases and J 0 bases; nucleotides not matched to a gene: 8. The CDR3 totals 16 residues.

This chain connects TRBV6-1 to TRBJ2-3; 9 bases match TRBD2. This CDR3 spans 17 amino acids. V gave up 3 bases and J gave up 4 bases; unmatched junction bases: 11. CDR1 and CDR2 from the germline V gene are MNHNS and SASEGT. The CDR3, as DNA: TGTGCCAGCAGTGATGGGAGCGGGGGGATGGGGGCAGATACGCAGTATTTT. The encoded protein is CASSDGSGGMGADTQYF.

In its sample, this clone was seen once. Other nucleotide sequences from this sample produce the same CDR3. This chain joins TRBV28 and TRBJ1-3, with unresolved D. The CDR3 totals 14 residues. The V end lost 5 bases, the J end lost 2 bases, and 10 bases lay between the germline ends. Germline V gene lookup returns CDR1 MDHEN and CDR2 SYDVKM. The CDR3 region is CASSPGGAGNTIYF. The CDR3 DNA reads as TGTGCCAGCAGTCCCGGCGGGGCTGGAAACACCATATATTTT.

CDR3 DNA: TGCGCCAGCAGCTTGGAGACTAGCGGGAATGGAGATACGCAGTATTTT. It translates to CASSLETSGNGDTQYF. The rearrangement links TRBV5-1 to TRBJ2-3, with 11 bases identical to TRBD2. Trimming took 0 bases from V and 5 from J; bases not matched to a gene: 5. Looked up from germline, CDR1 is SGHRS and CDR2 is YFSETQ. The CDR3 is 16 residues long. Variable domain in full (rest from reference TRBV5-1 and TRBJ2-3): KAGVTQTPRYLIKTRGQQVTLSCSPISGHRSVSWYQQTPGQGLQFLFEYFSETQRNKGNFPGRFSGRQFSNSRSEMNVSTLELGDSALYLCASSLETSGNGDTQYFGPGTRLTVL.

The chain has TRBV5-1 and TRBJ2-6; D is unclear. Trimming pared 4 bases from V and 0 bases from J, leaving 11 bases between. This CDR3 is 16 amino acids long. Germline V gives CDR1 SGHRS, CDR2 YFSETQ. The CDR3 region is CASSLTLDSGANVLTF. DNA for the CDR3: TGCGCCAGCAGCCTAACCCTCGACTCTGGGGCCAACGTCCTGACTTTC.

The gene calls are TRBV10-2 and TRBJ2-2; no reliable D call. The CDR3 covers 11 residues. V gave up 4 bases and J gave up 5 bases, with 2 bases separating them. Per germline, CDR1 WSHSY and CDR2 SAAADI. The CDR3 bases are TGCGCCAGCAGTGCGACCGGGGAGCTGTTTTTT. As protein: CASSATGELFF.

This chain links TRBV5-1 with TRBJ2-3; 9 bases align to TRBD1. The CDR3 contains 14 residues. Looked up from germline, CDR1 is SGHRS and CDR2 is YFSETQ. The V gene end was trimmed by 4 bases and the J gene end by 5 bases; junction bases not matched to a gene: 5. CDR3 sequence (DNA): TGCGCCAGCAGCGAGACAGGGGGAAGAGATACGCAGTATTTT. Encoded protein: CASSETGGRDTQYF.